The rows below give T cell receptor beta chains drawn from one sample of a study of cytotoxic CD8 clonotypes in ibrutinib-treated CLL. TCRdb's copy holds only in-frame clones and misses some; the assay was immunoSEQ multiplex PCR. The sample gives hundreds of thousands of clones, 70% of which show up once; 15% is in the top ten. Sequencing was performed on PBMCs, taken after 24 months of ibrutinib treatment. The receptors were sampled from a human donor with chronic lymphocytic leukemia. CDR3s include the opening cysteine and the closing phenylalanine or tryptophan. D genes are given only for firm matches. Expanded clones are given a class, and other clones once, few, many or no size at all.

d_gene	abundance	len	v_gene	j_gene	CDR3aa	CDR3nt
NA	NA	12	TRBV28	TRBJ2-1	CASSKSTSPQFF	TGTGCCAGCAGTAAATCGACCTCTCCGCAGTTCTTC
NA	NA	10	TRBV29-1	TRBJ2-1	CSVGHNEQFF	TGCAGCGTTGGGCACAATGAGCAGTTCTTC
TRBD2	NA	15	TRBV10-1	TRBJ2-1	CASSRALAGGNEQFF	TGCGCCAGCAGCCGAGCCCTAGCGGGAGGCAATGAGCAGTTCTTC
NA	NA	14	TRBV29-1	TRBJ1-2	CSVESSGTRYGYTF	TGCAGCGTTGAATCATCAGGGACAAGATATGGCTACACCTTC
NA	once	14	TRBV11-1	TRBJ2-7	CASSPGVHTYEQYF	TGTGCCAGCAGCCCAGGGGTCCATACCTACGAGCAGTACTTC
NA	NA	15	TRBV4-3	TRBJ2-5	CASSQGSDHKETQYF	TGCGCCAGCAGCCAAGGATCGGACCACAAAGAGACCCAGTACTTC
NA	NA	15	TRBV27	TRBJ2-7	CASSPGTDASYEQYF	TGTGCCAGCAGTCCCGGGACGGACGCGAGCTACGAGCAGTACTTC
NA	NA	13	TRBV7-9	TRBJ1-4	CASSLRLAEKLFF	TGTGCCAGCAGCTTACGACTTGCTGAAAAACTGTTTTTT
NA	NA	15	TRBV5-5	TRBJ1-3	CASSPDYSSGNTIYF	TGTGCCAGCAGCCCGGATTACAGCTCTGGAAACACCATATATTTT
TRBD1	NA	17	TRBV27	TRBJ1-1	CASSPQTPRQGGTEAFF	TGTGCCAGCAGCCCCCAGACCCCAAGACAGGGTGGAACTGAAGCTTTCTTT
NA	NA	12	TRBV4-2	TRBJ2-1	CASSQVRNEQFF	TGTGCCAGCAGCCAAGTGCGGAATGAGCAGTTCTTC
NA	NA	15	TRBV6-5	TRBJ2-7	CASSYSDWGEPEQYF	TGTGCCAGCAGTTACTCCGATTGGGGGGAACCCGAGCAGTACTTC
NA	once	14	TRBV18	TRBJ1-1	CASSPRAGPQEAFF	TGTGCCAGCTCACCGCGTGCGGGGCCACAAGAAGCTTTCTTT
NA	NA	13	TRBV9	TRBJ1-2	CASSVVAGYGYTF	TGTGCCAGCAGCGTAGTGGCAGGCTATGGCTACACCTTC
NA	once	15	TRBV19	TRBJ1-1	CASSSETGQNTEAFF	TGTGCCAGTAGTTCCGAGACAGGCCAGAACACTGAAGCTTTCTTT
TRBD1	NA	14	TRBV13	TRBJ1-5	CASSLGQGDQPQHF	TGTGCCAGCAGCCTTGGACAGGGGGATCAGCCCCAGCATTTT
NA	once	15	TRBV5-1	TRBJ2-1	CASSLGDSGGNEQFF	TGCGCCAGCAGCTTAGGGGACTCCGGAGGCAATGAGCAGTTCTTC
NA	NA	15	TRBV5-1	TRBJ1-3	CASSLAGVPGNTIYF	TGCGCCAGCAGCTTGGCCGGGGTTCCTGGAAACACCATATATTTT
TRBD1	NA	15	TRBV7-3	TRBJ1-1	CASSSPGQGNTEAFF	TGTGCCAGCAGCTCTCCCGGACAGGGGAACACTGAAGCTTTCTTT
NA	NA	10	TRBV30	TRBJ1-1	CAWTKPEAFF	TGTGCCTGGACGAAGCCCGAAGCTTTCTTT
TRBD1	once	15	TRBV5-4	TRBJ1-2	CASSSTGTGDYGYTF	TGTGCCAGCAGCTCAACCGGGACAGGGGACTATGGCTACACCTTC
TRBD1	NA	14	TRBV28	TRBJ1-2	CASSETDRVYGYTF	TGTGCCAGCAGTGAAACCGACAGGGTCTATGGCTACACCTTC
NA	NA	15	TRBV5-1	TRBJ2-5	CASSPDPGAQKTQYF	TGCGCCAGCAGTCCGGATCCGGGAGCACAAAAGACCCAGTACTTC
TRBD2	once	16	TRBV9	TRBJ2-3	CASSEGAGGPADTQYF	TGTGCCAGCAGCGAGGGGGCGGGAGGGCCCGCCGATACGCAGTATTTT
NA	NA	17	TRBV5-1	TRBJ2-6	CASSLELLGSGANVLTF	TGCGCCAGCAGCTTAGAGCTCCTAGGCAGTGGGGCCAACGTCCTGACTTTC
NA	few	13	TRBV28	TRBJ1-1	CASSPNQGTEAFF	TGTGCCAGCAGTCCGAACCAGGGCACTGAAGCTTTCTTT
NA	NA	14	TRBV28	TRBJ1-4	CASGPGATNEKLFF	TGTGCCAGCGGACCAGGGGCAACTAATGAAAAACTGTTTTTT
TRBD2	NA	15	TRBV11-1	TRBJ2-3	CASSSSGGPGDTQYF	TGTGCCAGCAGCTCTAGCGGGGGTCCGGGGGATACGCAGTATTTT
NA	NA	14	TRBV28	TRBJ1-5	CASSYGNGNQPQHF	TGTGCCAGCAGCTATGGGAACGGCAATCAGCCCCAGCATTTT
TRBD2	NA	14	TRBV7-2	TRBJ2-1	CASSQPSGDNEQFF	TGTGCCAGCAGCCAGCCTAGCGGGGACAATGAGCAGTTCTTC
NA	NA	15	TRBV5-1	TRBJ2-2	CASSTGTLNTGELFF	TGCGCCAGCTCGACCGGGACCTTGAACACCGGGGAGCTGTTTTTT
NA	NA	14	TRBV5-1	TRBJ2-7	CASSFWTPSYEQYF	TGCGCCAGCAGTTTTTGGACTCCCTCCTACGAGCAGTACTTC
NA	NA	12	TRBV19	TRBJ1-5	CASSIESQPQHF	TGTGCCAGTAGTATTGAAAGTCAGCCCCAGCATTTT
TRBD1	NA	14	TRBV6-6	TRBJ1-1	CASRLGDRNTEAFF	TGTGCCAGCAGACTAGGGGACAGGAACACTGAAGCTTTCTTT
TRBD2	NA	17	TRBV28	TRBJ2-5	CASSQPTSGRFLETQYF	TGTGCCAGCAGTCAGCCTACTAGCGGGAGGTTCTTAGAGACCCAGTACTTC
NA	NA	15	TRBV27	TRBJ2-7	CASSTTAEAIYEQYF	TGTGCCAGCAGTACGACAGCGGAAGCGATCTACGAGCAGTACTTC
NA	NA	13	TRBV9	TRBJ1-1	CASSVVGQSEAFF	TGTGCCAGCAGCGTAGTAGGACAGTCTGAAGCTTTCTTT
NA	few	13	TRBV18	TRBJ1-3	CASSFGQRANIYF	TGTGCCAGCTCATTCGGACAGCGCGCGAACATATATTTT
NA	NA	14	TRBV5-1	TRBJ2-3	CASREGVAEDTQYF	TGCGCCAGCAGGGAAGGAGTGGCGGAAGATACGCAGTATTTT
NA	NA	14	TRBV6-5	TRBJ2-1	CASRVAGVYNEQFF	TGTGCCAGCAGGGTTGCTGGCGTTTACAATGAGCAGTTCTTC
NA	NA	14	TRBV6-6	TRBJ2-5	CASSYRGMGETQYF	TGTGCCAGCAGTTACCGAGGAATGGGAGAGACCCAGTACTTC
NA	few	13	TRBV29-1	TRBJ2-1	CSVDQSSYNEQFF	TGCAGCGTTGACCAGAGCTCCTACAATGAGCAGTTCTTC
TRBD2	NA	15	TRBV5-1	TRBJ2-5	CASSSYSGPEETQYF	TGCGCCAGCAGCTCCTATAGCGGGCCAGAAGAGACCCAGTACTTC
NA	NA	15	TRBV27	TRBJ2-7	CASRDRLGAHYEQYF	TGTGCCAGCAGAGACAGGCTGGGGGCTCACTACGAGCAGTACTTC
NA	NA	14	TRBV6-5	TRBJ2-3	CASSRRQVTDTQYF	TGTGCCAGCAGCAGACGACAGGTCACAGATACGCAGTATTTT
TRBD1	NA	15	TRBV9	TRBJ2-1	CASSVGGTGEDEQFF	TGTGCCAGCAGCGTAGGGGGGACAGGGGAAGATGAGCAGTTCTTC
TRBD2	NA	14	TRBV7-2	TRBJ2-1	CASSQGLAGTEQFF	TGTGCCAGCAGTCAGGGACTAGCGGGAACTGAGCAGTTCTTC
TRBD2	NA	14	TRBV2	TRBJ2-7	CASRISGSLNEQYF	TGTGCCAGCAGAATTAGCGGGAGCCTGAACGAGCAGTACTTC
NA	NA	12	TRBV7-9	TRBJ1-5	CASRLKGQPQHF	TGTGCCAGCAGGCTAAAGGGACAGCCCCAGCATTTT
NA	NA	13	TRBV18	TRBJ1-5	CASSLGGAQPQHF	TGTGCCAGCTCACTTGGGGGCGCCCAGCCCCAGCATTTT
NA	NA	16	TRBV28	TRBJ2-4	CASSPPALGEKNIQYF	TGTGCCAGCAGTCCACCGGCTTTGGGGGAAAAAAACATTCAGTACTTC
TRBD1	once	15	TRBV7-2	TRBJ2-3	CASSIQGASTDTQYF	TGTGCCAGCAGCATACAGGGGGCGAGCACAGATACGCAGTATTTT
TRBD2	NA	15	TRBV7-2	TRBJ2-1	CASRGLAGGYNEQFF	TGTGCCAGCAGGGGACTAGCGGGAGGCTACAATGAGCAGTTCTTC
NA	NA	16	TRBV18	TRBJ1-4	CASSPQGITTNEKLFF	TGTGCCAGCTCACCGCAGGGGATAACAACTAATGAAAAACTGTTTTTT
TRBD2	NA	19	TRBV27	TRBJ2-1	CASSLGYSPVDPGGNEQFF	TGTGCCAGCAGTTTGGGATACAGTCCCGTGGACCCGGGGGGCAATGAGCAGTTCTTC
NA	NA	12	TRBV27	TRBJ2-7	CASKPIYYEQYF	TGTGCCAGCAAGCCTATTTACTACGAGCAGTACTTC
NA	NA	15	TRBV5-4	TRBJ2-7	CASSLVLQGSNEQYF	TGTGCCAGCAGCTTGGTCCTTCAGGGGAGTAACGAGCAGTACTTC